One and the same sample provided the 27 T cell receptor beta chains below, sequenced in a study of blood T cells in healthy people across ages. Sample-barcoded 5' priming and a J-beta primer mix drove a second PCR of about 6 to 12 cycles. TCRdb itself ran the 5' RACE reads through MiXCR, one entry per CDR3 protein. The table has fewer than 2,000,000 distinct CDR3 sequences, 30% to 40% seen once. Sequences were obtained from blood. All receptors come from a human donor in good health.

This clonotype has more than one count but fewer than ten. The rearrangement links TRBV20-1 to TRBJ2-7; a weak D match, TRBD1 (5 bases). The CDR3 extends over 16 amino acids. Trimming removed 5 bases at V and 0 bases at J, with 20 bases between. Germline V lookup: CDR1 DFQATT, CDR2 SNEGSKA (reference sequence). This chain's CDR3 is CSALNLGVASSYEQYF. In nucleotides, the CDR3 is TGCAGTGCTCTCAACTTAGGGGTCGCGAGCTCCTACGAGCAGTACTTC.

The chain has TRBV7-8 and TRBJ2-1; 8 bases agree with TRBD1. The CDR3 totals 21 residues. CDR1 is SGHVS, CDR2 FQNEAQ, per germline. J lost 0 bases, V lost 2 bases, and 18 bases had no gene match. CDR3 sequence: CASSLPLPGQAHRSSYNEQFF. CDR3 nucleotides: TGTGCCAGCAGCTTACCACTGCCGGGACAGGCTCATAGGAGCTCCTACAATGAGCAGTTCTTC.

This clonotype was seen more than once but under ten times. CDR3 bases: TGCAGCGTTGGGGGGGACAGGGCGTATGGTGAGCAGTTCTTC. Residues: CSVGGDRAYGEQFF. The chain is built from TRBV29-1 and TRBJ2-1, with 9 bases lining up with TRBD1. Germline values: CDR1 SQVTM, CDR2 ANQGSEA. J was trimmed by 9 bases and V by 4 bases; bases with no gene match: 10. The CDR3 has 14 residues.

This clonotype turned up a few times. The rearrangement links TRBV6-2 or TRBV6-3 to TRBJ2-5; tentative D call: TRBD2 (5 bases). Germline V gene sequence: CDR1 MNHEY, CDR2 SVGEGT. The ends were cut back, 7 bases at V and 2 bases at J, with 17 bases in the middle. CDR3 size: 15 residues. CDR3 DNA: TGTGCCAGCACCGACCTGAGGGCTATACAAGAGACCCAGTACTTC. Translated, it gives CASTDLRAIQETQYF.

The chain employs TRBV20-1 and TRBJ2-7; tentatively, D is TRBD2 (5 bases). Germline lookup yields CDR1 DFQATT and CDR2 SNEGSKA (reference sequence). Trimming pared 0 bases from V and 2 bases from J, leaving 14 bases between. The CDR3 is made up of 15 amino acids. The DNA of the CDR3 is TGCAGTGCTAGAGATGAGGGCTCTCGGGCCTACGAGCAGTACTTC. It encodes CSARDEGSRAYEQYF.

The V and J genes are TRBV7-3 and TRBJ2-1; 8 nucleotides line up with TRBD2. After removal of 2 bases from V and 9 bases from J, the junction contained 9 bases not matched to a gene. The CDR3 extends over 15 amino acids. Germline CDR1 reads SGHTA; CDR2 reads FQGTGA. The CDR3 DNA is TGTGCCAGCAGCTTATCAGGGACTAGTTACGGTGAGCAGTTCTTC. This sequence encodes CASSLSGTSYGEQFF. Variable domain in full (rest from reference TRBV7-3 and TRBJ2-1): GAGVSQTPSNKVTEKGKYVELRCDPISGHTALYWYRQSLGQGPEFLIYFQGTGAADDSGLPNDRFFAVRPEGSVSTLKIQRTERGDSAVYLCASSLSGTSYGEQFFGPGTRLTVL.

Concerning this clonotype itself: Its ends do not fully match the called genes, so a read error is possible. This chain joins TRBV27 and TRBJ1-2, with 7 bases lining up with TRBD1. Per germline, CDR1 MNHEY and CDR2 SMNVEV (reference sequence). The CDR3 has 13 residues. In DNA, the CDR3 is TGTGCCAGCCGTAACAGGGGTTGGCATGGCTGCACCTTC. Its protein is CASRNRGWHGCTF.

In its sample, this clonotype was seen a few times. The chain is built from TRBV7-8 and TRBJ1-6; 7 positions match TRBD1. The CDR3 runs to 14 residues. After removal of 5 bases from V and 10 bases from J, the junction contained 8 bases not matched to a gene. The germline gives CDR1 SGHVS, CDR2 FQNEAQ. In DNA, the CDR3 is TGTGCCAGCAGCCCCGTAAGACAGGGCTCACCCCTCCACTTT. Encoded protein: CASSPVRQGSPLHF.

This clonotype appeared a few times. This chain joins TRBV6-6 and TRBJ2-4, with D perhaps given as TRBD1 or TRBD2 (7 bases each). The CDR3 consists of 14 residues. Trimming removed 5 bases at V and 5 bases at J, with 13 bases between. Germline assignment: CDR1 MNHNY and CDR2 SVGAGI (reference sequence). The CDR3 loop reads CASSISGGENIQYF. The DNA for the CDR3 is TGTGCCAGCAGTATTTCAGGGGGGGAAAACATTCAGTACTTC.

The chain carries TRBV5-1 and TRBJ2-3; no definite D call. CDR3 length: 14 residues. Germline V gene lookup returns CDR1 SGHRS and CDR2 YFSETQ. With 6 bases removed from V and 2 bases from J, the gap between germline ends came to 13 bases. The CDR3 loop reads CASTSGVNTDTQYF. In DNA, the CDR3 is TGCGCCAGCACGTCAGGAGTAAACACAGATACGCAGTATTTT.

This clonotype was observed a handful of times. The V call is TRBV29-1, the J call TRBJ2-7; D possibly uses TRBD1 or TRBD2 (5 bases each). Trimming removed 1 base from V and 4 bases from J, with 11 bases in between. The CDR3 runs 13 residues. The V gene's germline CDR1 is SQVTM and CDR2 ANQGSEA. CDR3 sequence reads: CSVEARETYEQYF. The CDR3 bases are TGCAGCGTTGAAGCCAGGGAGACTTACGAGCAGTACTTC.

The chain uses TRBV7-2 and TRBJ1-4, with D perhaps matching TRBD1 (5 bases). The V gene lost 4 bases and the J gene lost 7 bases, with 13 bases spanning the gap. The CDR3 spans 14 residues. Germline V gene data show CDR1 as SGHTA and CDR2 as FQGNSA. CDR3 residues: CASSSGPGFEKLFF. CDR3 nucleotide sequence: TGTGCCAGCAGCTCGGGGCCGGGGTTTGAAAAACTGTTTTTT.

Comments on this clonotype: A junction end diverges from the germline sequence, so it may reflect a read error. This chain uses TRBV10-3 with TRBJ2-4; TRBD1 or TRBD2 may be the D gene (5 bases each). The J call may be mistaken, given a closer DNA end match to TRBJ2-7. CDR3 size: 14 residues. CDR1 and CDR2 (germline): ENHRY, SYGVKD. The CDR3 sequence is CAVSTGTPTYEQYF. The CDR3 DNA reads TGTGCCGTCAGTACCGGGACGCCAACCTACGAGCAGTACTTC.

The chain links TRBV4-3 to TRBJ1-1; D is undetermined. The V gene's germline CDR1 is LGHNA and CDR2 YSLEER. The CDR3 has 13 amino acids. The V and J ends lost 1 base and 11 bases respectively, with 14 bases between them. CDR3 DNA: TGCGCCAGCAGCCAAGGCGGCTCCTTGGCGGCTTTCTTT. It specifies CASSQGGSLAAFF.

The chain carries TRBV6-1 and TRBJ1-5, with D possibly being TRBD1 (6 bases). The CDR3 is made up of 14 amino acids. V lost 8 bases, J lost 2 bases, and 13 bases lay in between. CDR1 MNHNS and CDR2 SASEGT come from the germline V gene. This CDR3 is CASRRGGGNQPQHF. Here the CDR3 DNA reads TGTGCCAGCCGCCGAGGGGGGGGCAATCAGCCCCAGCATTTT.

CDR3 amino acids: CAIKADRGTGYTF. The CDR3 DNA sequence: TGTGCCATCAAAGCGGACAGGGGTACTGGCTACACCTTC. This chain uses TRBV10-3 with TRBJ1-2; 9 positions match TRBD1. Germline trimming cut 7 bases from V and 7 bases from J; bases unmatched to any gene: 7. The CDR3 runs to 13 residues. CDR1 ENHRY and CDR2 SYGVKD come from the germline V gene.

This clonotype has just a few counts. The chain couples TRBV4-3 to TRBJ2-3; D is unresolved. The CDR3 runs 13 residues. The germline gives CDR1 LGHNA, CDR2 YSLEER. Trimming shortened V by 0 bases and J by 8 bases, and 9 bases separated the two germline ends. CDR3 region: CASSQEGGRTQYF. DNA of the CDR3: TGCGCCAGCAGCCAAGAAGGCGGTCGTACGCAGTATTTT.

This chain links TRBV20-1 with TRBJ2-1; 8 nucleotides agree with TRBD2. CDR1 and CDR2 (germline): DFQATT, SNEGSKA (reference sequence). The CDR3 loop spans 14 amino acids. Unmatched junction bases numbered 8, after V lost 7 bases and J lost 3 bases. As DNA, the CDR3 is TGCAGTGGGATCTTTAGCGGGAACTACAATGAGCAGTTCTTC. Translating it yields CSGIFSGNYNEQFF.

This clonotype was seen only once. This sequence joins TRBV5-6 and TRBJ2-5; D tentatively reads TRBD1 or TRBD2 (6 bases each). Germline CDR1 reads SGHDT; CDR2 reads YYEEEE. This CDR3 is 15 amino acids long. V gave up 4 bases and J gave up 5 bases, with 18 bases separating them. In DNA, the CDR3 is TGTGCCAGCAGCGGAGGAGGGCAGGGGAAGGAGACCCAGTACTTC. The encoded protein is CASSGGGQGKETQYF.

The rearrangement links TRBV7-2 to TRBJ1-2, with 8 bases that match TRBD1. J lost 2 bases, V lost 6 bases, and 8 bases had no gene match. The CDR3 totals 15 residues. CDR1 and CDR2 from the germline V gene are SGHTA and FQGNSA. Here the CDR3 DNA reads TGTGCCAGCAGGCGAGAGGCAGGGGGCAACTATGGCTACACCTTC. Translation: CASRREAGGNYGYTF.

The chain uses TRBV12-3 or TRBV12-4 and TRBJ1-4; D is ambiguous. Trimming took 4 bases from V and 13 from J, leaving 16 bases between them. This CDR3 has 13 residues. The CDR3 sequence is CASSSSGGVRLFF. In nucleotides, the CDR3 is TGTGCCAGCAGTTCTTCAGGTGGGGTGAGACTGTTTTTT.

This clonotype was seen repeatedly, ten times or more. V and J are TRBV12-3 or TRBV12-4 and TRBJ1-1; D is unclear. Trimming took 3 bases from V and 1 from J, leaving 3 bases between them. The CDR3 has 12 residues. The CDR3 DNA reads TGTGCCAGCAGTTTCACGAACACTGAAGCTTTCTTT. Amino acid sequence: CASSFTNTEAFF.

The rearrangement uses TRBV11-3 and TRBJ2-7; 10 bases are a match to TRBD1. The V gene's germline CDR1 is SGHNT and CDR2 YENEEA. The CDR3 has 16 amino acids. V gave up 3 bases and J gave up 4 bases; unmatched junction bases: 9. The CDR3, as DNA: TGTGCCAGCAGCTTGGACTCAGGACAGGGGGAGTACGAGCAGTACTTC. It is translated as CASSLDSGQGEYEQYF.

The V and J genes are TRBV29-1 and TRBJ1-2; 10 positions agree with TRBD1. Germline assignment: CDR1 SQVTM and CDR2 ANQGSEA. The CDR3 runs to 16 residues. V dropped 5 bases and J dropped 0; count of bases not matched to a gene: 9. CDR3 residues: CSVLGDRGPTNYGYTF. Written as DNA, the CDR3 is TGCAGCGTTTTAGGGGACAGGGGACCCACTAACTATGGCTACACCTTC.

In its sample, this clonotype was seen a few times. The J gene is TRBJ2-7, the V gene TRBV20-1; D is uncertain. The CDR3 is 11 residues long. Per the germline V gene, CDR1 is DFQATT and CDR2 is SNEGSKA (reference sequence). Trimming pared 7 bases from V and 3 bases from J, leaving 10 bases between. CDR3 coding DNA: TGCAGTGTTCTAGTGCACTACGAGCAGTACTTC. Amino acids: CSVLVHYEQYF.

This clonotype was observed a few times. The V and J genes are TRBV27 and TRBJ1-5; no firm D call. CDR1 is MNHEY and CDR2 is SMNVEV in the germline V gene (reference sequence). V dropped 2 bases and J dropped 3 bases, with 8 bases sitting between them. The CDR3 is made up of 14 amino acids. The CDR3 DNA sequence: TGTGCCAGCAGTTTACTGGCAGACAATCAGCCCCAGCATTTT. This codes for CASSLLADNQPQHF.

This clonotype has a handful of counts. The J gene is TRBJ2-5, the V gene TRBV4-1, with D possibly being TRBD2 (5 bases). V lost 3 bases and J lost 1, with 15 bases in between. CDR1 is MGHRA and CDR2 is YSYEKL in the germline V gene. There are 16 residues in the CDR3. The CDR3 DNA reads as TGCGCCAGCAGCCAGGCAATCGGGGAATTCCAAGAGACCCAGTACTTC. Translated, it gives CASSQAIGEFQETQYF.